This T cell receptor beta chain was observed in a study of cytomegalovirus exposure and HLA in healthy donors. PCR primers comprised 60 Vbeta and 13 Jbeta primers. The repertoire was sequenced with immunoSEQ multiplex PCR; TCRdb's copy has only in-frame clones and lacks some. This table lists 75,000 to 85,000 clones. Germline CDR1 SGHAT, CDR2 FQNNGV. The CDR3 loop spans 15 amino acids. The V end was cut by 5 bases, the J end by 0 bases, with 11 bases between. The chain is built from TRBV11-2 and TRBJ2-1; D is uncertain. The sequence was obtained from a man aged 18 to 30 in good health and CMV-seropositive. The sequenced sample was PBMCs. The CDR3 here is CASSDVRSSYNEQFF. The CDR3 DNA sequence: TGTGCCAGCAGCGATGTCCGGAGCTCCTACAATGAGCAGTTCTTC.